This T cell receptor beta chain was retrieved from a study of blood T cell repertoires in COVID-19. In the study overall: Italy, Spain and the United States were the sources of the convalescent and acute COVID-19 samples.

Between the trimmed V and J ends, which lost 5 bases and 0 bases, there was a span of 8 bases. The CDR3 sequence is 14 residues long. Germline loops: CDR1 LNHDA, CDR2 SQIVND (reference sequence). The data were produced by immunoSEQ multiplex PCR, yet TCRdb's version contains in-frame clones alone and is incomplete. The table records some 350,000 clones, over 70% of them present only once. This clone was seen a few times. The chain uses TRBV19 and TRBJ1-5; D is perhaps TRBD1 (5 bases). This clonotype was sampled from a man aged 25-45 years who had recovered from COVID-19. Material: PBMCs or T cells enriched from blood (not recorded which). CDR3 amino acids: CASSPRDSNQPQHF. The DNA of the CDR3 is TGTGCCAGTAGTCCCAGGGATAGCAATCAGCCCCAGCATTTT.